This T cell receptor beta chain was captured by sequencing in a study of cytomegalovirus exposure and HLA in healthy donors. Background on the study: From HLA-typed donors, an early data release held about 92 million unique TCRs.

Sampled while nominally healthy, donors likely had unrecorded immune exposures. Points from the study as a whole: Equally common other TCR beta chains were less clonally expanded than HLA-associated ones, a later analysis found.

CDR3 length: 14 residues. Trimming took 6 bases from V and 0 from J, leaving 6 bases between them. Per germline, CDR1 LGHNA and CDR2 YNFKEQ. The PCR made use of 60 Vbeta and 13 Jbeta primers. Sequencing was performed with immunoSEQ multiplex PCR; in TCRdb, only in-frame clones are kept and a portion is missing. The sample holds more than 110,000 clones, approximately 70% seen once. At least ten counts were recorded for this clone. The antigen is unknown. This receptor was identified in an older woman in good health and CMV-seropositive. The sample comprised PBMCs. The chain recombines TRBV4-2 with TRBJ2-6; TRBD1 might be the D (5 bases). CDR3 DNA: TGTGCCAGCAGAGGGGACTCTGGGGCCAACGTCCTGACTTTC. This encodes CASRGDSGANVLTF.